This T cell receptor beta chain was sequenced during a study of blood T cell repertoires in COVID-19 (TCRdb year 2020). For context, the study as a whole: Samples from collaborators originated in the United States, Italy and Spain and spanned both the acute and convalescent phases of COVID-19. The sample metadata nearly always contained a de-identified subject ID, COVID-19 status, age in years and sex. The repertoires were released in a freely available public database intended as a resource for research on the immune response to SARS-CoV-2. Deeply sampled blood TCRbeta repertoires from subjects exposed to, actively infected with, or recovered from COVID-19 were included in the dataset. HLA class I and class II types, where available, came from metadata supplied by the sample provider rather than from assay-based typing. Samples came from the ongoing ImmuneRACE study (first 160 participants) plus 1,254 subjects from 6 global collaborators. The material from the prospective study consisted of cDNA or gDNA derived from T cells, B-cell-depleted T cells, or PBMCs. Broad study findings and their caveats: The amount of clinical and demographic metadata varied by source and participant and was provided uncurated.

From the cysteine up to the phenylalanine, the CDR3 has a length of 16 residues. Only the CDR3 DNA is retained, 48 bases long and in frame from the first base. In the germline V gene, CDR1 corresponds to SGHVS and CDR2 to FQNEAQ. V is cut by 1 base and J by 3 bases, and the space between the germline ends is 16 bases. TCRbeta CDR3 regions were amplified from genomic DNA by means of the immunoSEQ Assay, a bias-controlled multiplex PCR. The authors processed their data as follows. Within the assay, amplification of reference gene primers was used to estimate how many nucleated cells each sample contained. To quantify the absolute abundance of each unique TCRbeta CDR3 rearrangement, sequence reads were collapsed and filtered. For each sample, productive Simpson clonality was calculated as the square root of Simpson's diversity index across productive rearrangements. TCRdb took over this immuneACCESS table, retaining in-frame rearrangements with V and J assigned. Such tables are incomplete; in checked studies, under half of the missing clones stem from an unresolved V gene, and the remainder is unexplained. V and J calls and clone size are given by that table; D and trimming were obtained from the DNA. The sample table shows approximately 210,000 clones, and approximately 84% are seen once. The top ten clones comprise 14% to 15% of the sample.

Enrolling through a virtual design, the prospective study's participants ranged in age from roughly 18 to 90 years and lived across roughly 24 United States geographic areas. Cohort assignment in the prospective study relied on participant-reported clinical history from a screening survey and a study questionnaire. For ImmuneRACE Cohort 3, a participant was defined as recovered based on two consecutive negative NP/OP PCR tests, clearance by a healthcare professional, or resolution of symptoms. Mobile phlebotomists in the prospective study collected whole blood, serum and a nasopharyngeal or oropharyngeal swab from every participant. Over a roughly 2-month period, participants in the prospective study had the option of providing additional blood draws and questionnaires. Before DNA extraction, blood samples from the prospective study were shipped at room temperature or frozen. In its sample, this clone was seen once. The antigen this receptor binds is unknown. No base-level quality is on record; no much larger clone is a single base apart.

Material: PBMCs or T cells enriched from blood (not recorded which). In this chain, TRBV7-8 is recombined with TRBJ2-7; TRBD2 might be the D gene, on 6 matching bases. The source of this sequence is a man aged 40-55 years who had recovered from COVID-19. The CDR3 protein is CASSLGGLAAIYEQYF. Here is the DNA: TGTGCCAGCAGCTTAGGGGGTTTAGCGGCGATCTACGAGCAGTACTTC.